Sequencing of this TCR beta chain was carried out in a study of blood T cell repertoires in COVID-19. In the study overall: The origin of the acute and convalescent COVID-19 samples was the United States, Italy and Spain. PBMCs, B-cell-depleted T cells, or T cells were the source of the cDNA or gDNA that made up the material.

This clone was counted a few times. The V end was cut by 3 bases, the J end by 0 bases, with 12 bases between. CDR1 SNHLY and CDR2 FYNNEI come from the germline V gene. This CDR3 has 17 amino acids. Assay used: immunoSEQ multiplex PCR; TCRdb lists only in-frame clones, some missing. The table has some 210,000 clones, around 80% seen once. The source of this sequence is a woman aged 40 to 49 with acute or convalescent COVID-19. The rearrangement links TRBV2 to TRBJ1-6; D is unclear. Specimen: peripheral blood. CDR3 sequence reads: CASSDLGASSYNSPLHF. In DNA form, the CDR3 reads TGTGCCAGCAGTGATTTGGGCGCGAGCTCCTATAATTCACCCCTCCACTTT.